The next 5 T cell receptor beta chains were all read from a single sample in a study of T cell repertoires in cytomegalovirus infection. Their recognized antigens are unknown. Using its own MiXCR run on the reads, TCRdb lists one record per CDR3 protein. This sample has tens of thousands of distinct CDR3 sequences, with 20% to 25% found just once. Sequenced here: CD8+ T cells from cultured PBMCs, sampled from culture after CMV antigen stimulation. The receptors were gathered from a human donor in good health (CMV status not recorded). Some clones in this sample may be carry-over from other donors' samples.

In its sample, this clonotype was seen many times. The chain combines TRBV20-1 with TRBJ2-1; possibly TRBD2 for D (5 bases). Germline V CDR1 and CDR2: DFQATT, SNEGSKA (reference sequence). There are 13 residues in the CDR3. Trimming shortened V by 1 base and J by 4 bases, and 8 bases separated the two germline ends. In DNA form, the CDR3 reads TGCAGTGCTAGAGGCCGGGAATACAATGAGCAGTTCTTC. It encodes CSARGREYNEQFF.

This clonotype came up a few times. The V call is TRBV12-3 or TRBV12-4, the J call TRBJ1-2, with TRBD1 matching over 7 bases. CDR3 length equals 15 residues. The V and J ends lost 5 bases and 1 base, in that order; junction bases with no gene match: 7. The CDR3 DNA reads TGTGCCAGCAGTCTGCGGGACAGTAATAACTATGGCTACACCTTC. It yields the protein CASSLRDSNNYGYTF.

V and J are TRBV7-2 and TRBJ2-3; 7 bases align to TRBD1. The CDR3 covers 15 residues. The V and J ends lost 4 bases and 0 bases, in that order; junction bases with no gene match: 4. Germline CDR1 and CDR2: SGHTA and FQGNSA. CDR3 nucleotides: TGTGCCAGCAGCTCGGGACAGCATAGCACAGATACGCAGTATTTT. This translates into CASSSGQHSTDTQYF.

This clonotype was counted only a few times. The rearrangement joins TRBV7-3 to TRBJ1-1; D is perhaps TRBD1 (5 bases). The CDR3 has 15 amino acids. CDR1 and CDR2 from the germline V gene are SGHTA and FQGTGA. V gave up 2 bases and J gave up 1 base, with 11 bases separating them. DNA of the CDR3: TGTGCCAGCAGCTTAGAGGGACCCCAGAACACTGAAGCTTTCTTT. Its protein is CASSLEGPQNTEAFF.

This clonotype was seen a handful of times. The rearrangement links TRBV6-1 to TRBJ2-7; 8 bases align to TRBD1. The junction had 9 bases not matched to a gene; V was cut back by 2 bases and J by 6 bases. Per germline, CDR1 MNHNS and CDR2 SASEGT. The CDR3 loop spans 15 amino acids. The CDR3 loop reads CASSERPDRAGEQYF. The CDR3 DNA is TGTGCCAGCAGTGAAAGGCCGGACAGGGCCGGCGAGCAGTACTTC.